The T cell receptor beta chain described here comes from a study of blood T cell repertoires in COVID-19. Study information: Material from acute and convalescent COVID-19 was sourced from the United States, Italy and Spain. Nucleic acid was either cDNA or gDNA, and it came from T cells, B-cell-depleted T cells, or PBMCs.

The germline V gene has CDR1 LNHDA and CDR2 SQIVND (reference sequence). The CDR3 contains 16 residues. The V segment lost 5 bases and the J segment 4 bases; nucleotides outside the gene matches: 12. The authors' processing: It was from reference gene primer amplification that nucleated cell counts were estimated. Generated by immunoSEQ multiplex PCR, the TCRdb table keeps only in-frame clones and is missing some. That table is the source of V, J and clone size, and D and trimming were worked out from the DNA. The repertoire holds about 180,000 clones, roughly 84% seen once, with about 9.4% in the top ten.

The chain uses TRBV19 and TRBJ1-1; 8 bases are shared with TRBD1. This TCR was recovered from a woman of 80 years or more with acute or convalescent COVID-19. Sequencing was performed on peripheral blood. This CDR3 is CASSSQTGATGTEAFF. CDR3 bases: TGTGCCAGTAGTTCTCAGACAGGGGCGACAGGCACTGAAGCTTTCTTT. The full variable domain, rest sourced from reference TRBV19 and TRBJ1-1, is DGGITQSPKYLFRKEGQNVTLSCEQNLNHDAMYWYRQDPGQGLRLIYYSQIVNDFQKGDIAEGYSVSREKKESFPLTVTSAQKNPTAFYLCASSSQTGATGTEAFFGQGTRLTVV.